These T cell receptor beta chains were read from a single sample in a study of cytomegalovirus exposure and HLA in healthy donors. Here immunoSEQ multiplex PCR was the method, and the copy in TCRdb shows in-frame clones only, minus some. The repertoire holds roughly 100,000 clones, with more than 60% as singletons. The sequenced sample consisted of PBMCs. The receptors stem from a man aged 25-40 years in good health and CMV-seronegative. CDR3s include the opening cysteine and the closing phenylalanine or tryptophan. D genes are given only for firm matches. Rows may omit the clone size; those that give it use once, few, many or a size class.

clone size,J gene,D gene,V gene,CDR3 protein,CDR3 DNA
NA,TRBJ2-5,TRBD1,TRBV5-1,CASSLGPGGQETQYF,TGCGCCAGCAGCCTGGGCCCAGGGGGCCAAGAGACCCAGTACTTC
NA,TRBJ2-1,TRBD2,TRBV5-4,CASSSGLEGLNEQFF,TGTGCCAGCAGCTCGGGACTAGAGGGTTTAAATGAGCAGTTCTTC
NA,TRBJ2-1,NA,TRBV2,CASSEYGEQFF,TGTGCCAGCAGTGAATACGGTGAGCAGTTCTTC
NA,TRBJ2-2,TRBD1,TRBV7-2,CASSLGTGNTGELFF,TGTGCCAGCAGCTTAGGGACAGGGAACACCGGGGAGCTGTTTTTT
NA,TRBJ2-1,TRBD1,TRBV5-1,CASSSAAGTGGYNEQFF,TGCGCCAGCAGCTCAGCGGCCGGGACAGGGGGTTACAATGAGCAGTTCTTC
few,TRBJ1-4,TRBD1,TRBV19,CASGDRETSTNEKLFF,TGTGCCAGTGGGGACAGGGAAACCTCAACTAATGAAAAACTGTTTTTT
NA,TRBJ2-7,TRBD1,TRBV5-4,CASSRGQSTYEQYF,TGTGCCAGCAGCAGGGGACAGAGCACCTACGAGCAGTACTTC
NA,TRBJ1-4,TRBD1,TRBV9,CASSVGPGRGRYEKLFF,TGTGCCAGCAGCGTAGGTCCCGGGAGGGGGCGATATGAAAAACTGTTTTTT
once,TRBJ2-7,NA,TRBV11-2,CASSLDRGLEQYF,TGTGCCAGCAGCTTAGATCGGGGGTTGGAGCAGTACTTC
once,TRBJ2-1,TRBD1,TRBV11-3,CASSPSDRPNEQFF,TGTGCCAGCAGCCCATCGGACAGGCCCAATGAGCAGTTCTTC
NA,TRBJ1-2,NA,TRBV7-2,CASSSPEIYGYTF,TGTGCCAGCAGCTCGCCGGAGATCTATGGCTACACCTTC
NA,TRBJ2-3,TRBD1,TRBV6-5,CASSPGTGGTDTQYF,TGTGCCAGCAGTCCCGGGACAGGGGGCACAGATACGCAGTATTTT
NA,TRBJ2-5,TRBD1,TRBV28,CASSPGTGPSEQYF,TGTGCCAGCAGTCCCGGGACAGGGCCCTCGGAGCAGTACTTC
NA,TRBJ1-6,NA,TRBV11-2,CASSTRQHSPLHF,TGTGCCAGCAGCACGAGACAGCATTCACCCCTCCACTTT
NA,TRBJ1-3,NA,TRBV5-1,CASSLAGGSGNTIYF,TGCGCCAGCAGCTTGGCCGGGGGCTCTGGAAACACCATATATTTT
NA,TRBJ2-7,NA,TRBV19,CASSISRAYEQYF,TGTGCCAGTAGTATCTCCAGGGCCTACGAGCAGTACTTC
NA,TRBJ2-1,NA,TRBV7-9,CASRSGTRSSYNEQFF,TGTGCCAGCAGGTCCGGGACACGGAGCTCCTACAATGAGCAGTTCTTC
NA,TRBJ1-4,TRBD1,TRBV18,CASSPNPGQSNEKLFF,TGTGCCAGCTCACCGAATCCGGGACAGTCTAATGAAAAACTGTTTTTT
NA,TRBJ2-5,NA,TRBV7-2,CASSFYGETQYF,TGTGCCAGCAGCTTCTACGGAGAGACCCAGTACTTC
NA,TRBJ1-4,NA,TRBV7-2,CASSFSTTGRNEKLFF,TGTGCCAGCAGCTTTTCAACGACAGGCCGTAATGAAAAACTGTTTTTT
few,TRBJ2-1,TRBD2,TRBV28,CASDPGTSVNEQFF,TGTGCCAGCGACCCCGGGACTAGCGTCAATGAGCAGTTCTTC
once,TRBJ2-7,NA,TRBV6-6,CASMGGVSYEQYF,TGTGCCAGCATGGGGGGAGTCTCCTACGAGCAGTACTTC
few,TRBJ1-4,NA,TRBV30,CAWSVGSTEKLFF,TGTGCCTGGAGTGTCGGGAGTACGGAAAAACTGTTTTTT
NA,TRBJ2-5,NA,TRBV6-5,CASSYSPTGLGETQYF,TGTGCCAGCAGTTACTCGCCGACAGGCTTGGGAGAGACCCAGTACTTC
NA,TRBJ2-1,TRBD2,TRBV5-4,CASSMLYSRPSGNEQFF,TGTGCCAGCAGCATGTTATATAGCCGACCTAGCGGCAATGAGCAGTTCTTC
NA,TRBJ1-1,NA,TRBV30,CAWNAGGEAFF,TGTGCCTGGAACGCGGGAGGTGAAGCTTTCTTT
once,TRBJ1-2,NA,TRBV7-9,CASSRPAADYGYTF,TGTGCCAGCAGCCGCCCCGCGGCTGACTATGGCTACACCTTC
NA,TRBJ2-6,NA,TRBV6-6,CASSYSFRSGANVLTF,TGTGCCAGCAGTTACTCGTTCCGGTCTGGGGCCAACGTCCTGACTTTC
NA,TRBJ2-1,TRBD1,TRBV19,CASSNPPRRGLNEQFF,TGTGCCAGTAGTAACCCCCCCCGCAGGGGGCTCAATGAGCAGTTCTTC
once,TRBJ1-2,TRBD1,TRBV29-1,CSAQTGEEYGYTF,TGCAGCGCCCAGACAGGGGAGGAATATGGCTACACCTTC
NA,TRBJ2-6,TRBD1,TRBV7-2,CASSLDSDRESGGANVLTF,TGTGCCAGCAGCTTAGACTCTGACAGGGAGAGTGGCGGGGCCAACGTCCTGACTTTC
NA,TRBJ2-7,TRBD1,TRBV5-5,CASSIGQGAYEQYF,TGTGCCAGCAGCATAGGACAGGGGGCCTATGAGCAGTACTTC
NA,TRBJ2-1,TRBD2,TRBV29-1,CSVTGGGAYNEQFF,TGCAGCGTGACGGGCGGGGGGGCCTACAATGAGCAGTTCTTC
NA,TRBJ1-5,NA,TRBV6-5,CASSYGSGHQPQHF,TGTGCCAGCAGTTACGGGAGCGGACATCAGCCCCAGCATTTT
once,TRBJ1-1,NA,TRBV9,CASSVAGTNTEAFF,TGTGCCAGCAGCGTAGCAGGAACGAACACTGAAGCTTTCTTT
NA,TRBJ2-5,TRBD2,TRBV7-2,CASTRYSGRVGRETQYF,TGTGCCAGCACTCGCTATAGCGGGAGGGTAGGGAGAGAGACCCAGTACTTC
few,TRBJ1-1,TRBD1,TRBV6-5,CASLQGSNTEAFF,TGTGCCAGTCTACAGGGGTCTAACACTGAAGCTTTCTTT
NA,TRBJ1-5,TRBD1,TRBV5-6,CASSKTGDEQPQHF,TGTGCCAGCAGCAAAACAGGGGATGAGCAGCCCCAGCATTTT
NA,TRBJ2-5,NA,TRBV20-1,CSAPYGETQYF,TGCAGTGCTCCATACGGAGAGACCCAGTACTTC
NA,TRBJ2-5,NA,TRBV7-3,CASSLNAGWQETQYF,TGTGCCAGCAGCTTAAATGCAGGGTGGCAAGAGACCCAGTACTTC
NA,TRBJ2-7,TRBD2,TRBV30,CAWSLERDPRSYEQYF,TGTGCCTGGAGTCTCGAGCGGGACCCCCGATCCTACGAGCAGTACTTC
NA,TRBJ2-2,TRBD2,TRBV4-3,CASSPGLAGGPDTGELFF,TGCGCCAGCAGCCCTGGACTAGCGGGGGGGCCCGACACCGGGGAGCTGTTTTTT
NA,TRBJ1-4,NA,TRBV9,CASSGGTREEKLFF,TGTGCCAGCAGCGGTGGGACCCGGGAGGAAAAACTGTTTTTT
NA,TRBJ1-1,NA,TRBV4-3,CASSQAERSEAFF,TGCGCCAGCAGCCAAGCCGAGAGGAGTGAAGCTTTCTTT
NA,TRBJ1-1,TRBD1,TRBV9,CASSFQGDTEAFF,TGTGCCAGCAGCTTCCAGGGGGACACTGAAGCTTTCTTT
few,TRBJ2-7,TRBD1,TRBV5-4,CASSQDRGHEQYF,TGTGCCAGCAGCCAGGACAGGGGTCACGAGCAGTACTTC
NA,TRBJ1-1,NA,TRBV28,CASSFERDEAFF,TGTGCCAGCAGTTTTGAGCGAGATGAAGCTTTCTTT
NA,TRBJ2-3,NA,TRBV9,CASSVRDTDTQYF,TGTGCCAGCAGCGTAAGAGACACAGATACGCAGTATTTT
NA,TRBJ2-5,TRBD2,TRBV11-2,CASSPTSGRSNLGETQYF,TGTGCCAGCAGCCCGACTAGCGGGAGATCGAATTTGGGCGAGACCCAGTACTTC
NA,TRBJ2-7,TRBD1,TRBV19,CASSLADRGSYEQYF,TGTGCCAGTAGTCTGGCGGACAGGGGATCCTACGAGCAGTACTTC
NA,TRBJ2-7,TRBD2,TRBV6-5,CASSYQLRGGQYF,TGTGCCAGCAGTTACCAACTTCGGGGGGGGCAGTACTTC
NA,TRBJ2-5,TRBD1,TRBV2,CASSVDRGSKETQYF,TGTGCCAGCAGTGTAGACAGGGGGAGCAAAGAGACCCAGTACTTC
NA,TRBJ2-5,NA,TRBV5-4,CASSPRGGTETQYF,TGTGCCAGCAGCCCGAGGGGGGGAACAGAGACCCAGTACTTC
NA,TRBJ2-5,TRBD2,TRBV5-1,CASSPGLAETPTTQYF,TGCGCCAGCAGCCCGGGACTAGCGGAGACGCCTACGACCCAGTACTTC
NA,TRBJ2-2,NA,TRBV2,CASSDLGAWTGELFF,TGTGCCAGCAGTGACCTGGGAGCGTGGACCGGGGAGCTGTTTTTT